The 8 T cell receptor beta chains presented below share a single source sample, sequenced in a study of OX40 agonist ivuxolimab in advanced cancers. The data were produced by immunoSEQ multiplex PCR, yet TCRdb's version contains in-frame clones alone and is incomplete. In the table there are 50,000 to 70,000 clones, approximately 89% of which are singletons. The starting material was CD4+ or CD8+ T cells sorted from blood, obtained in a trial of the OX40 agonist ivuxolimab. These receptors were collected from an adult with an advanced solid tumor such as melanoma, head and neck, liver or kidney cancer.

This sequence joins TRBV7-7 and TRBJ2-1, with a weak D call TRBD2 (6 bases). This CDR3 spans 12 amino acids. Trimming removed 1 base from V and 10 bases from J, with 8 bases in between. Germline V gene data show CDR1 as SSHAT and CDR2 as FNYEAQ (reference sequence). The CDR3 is CASSLGLAEQFF. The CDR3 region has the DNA TGTGCCAGCAGCTTAGGTCTAGCGGAGCAGTTCTTC.

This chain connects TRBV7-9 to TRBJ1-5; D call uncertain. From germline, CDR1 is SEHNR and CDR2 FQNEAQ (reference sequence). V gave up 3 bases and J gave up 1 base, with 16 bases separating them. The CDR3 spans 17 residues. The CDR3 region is CASSFQGSGSSNQPQHF. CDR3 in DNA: TGTGCCAGCAGCTTCCAAGGGTCCGGGTCGAGCAATCAGCCCCAGCATTTT.

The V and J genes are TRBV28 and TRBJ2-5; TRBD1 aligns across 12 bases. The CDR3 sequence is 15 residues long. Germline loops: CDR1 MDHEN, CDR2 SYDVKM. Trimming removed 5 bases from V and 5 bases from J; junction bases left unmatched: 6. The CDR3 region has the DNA TGTGCCAGCAGTCTGGGGACAGGGGGCTTGGAGACCCAGTACTTC. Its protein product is CASSLGTGGLETQYF.

The CDR3 sequence is CASSERAWSGANVLTF. CDR3 bases: TGTGCCAGCAGCGAGAGGGCTTGGTCTGGGGCCAACGTCCTGACTTTC. The V gene is TRBV7-6, the J gene TRBJ2-6; tentative D call: TRBD2 (5 bases). V was pared by 5 bases and J by 1 base, with 12 bases between. The CDR3 sequence is 16 residues long. Germline V gives CDR1 SGHVS, CDR2 FNYEAQ.

The CDR3, as DNA: TGTGCCAGCAGCCAGGGACTAGCGGGATGGCCAGATACGCAGTATTTT. Protein: CASSQGLAGWPDTQYF. The chain joins TRBV5-4 to TRBJ2-3; TRBD2 agrees at 13 bases. The junction had 6 bases not matched to a gene; V was cut back by 4 bases and J by 4 bases. This CDR3 comprises 16 residues. Germline-derived CDR1 and CDR2 are SGHNT and YYREEE (reference sequence). Filled out from reference TRBV5-4 and TRBJ2-3, the complete variable domain reads ETGVTQSPTHLIKTRGQQVTLRCSSQSGHNTVSWYQQALGQGPQFIFQYYREEENGRGNFPPRFSGLQFPNYSSELNVNALELDDSALYLCASSQGLAGWPDTQYFGPGTRLTVL.

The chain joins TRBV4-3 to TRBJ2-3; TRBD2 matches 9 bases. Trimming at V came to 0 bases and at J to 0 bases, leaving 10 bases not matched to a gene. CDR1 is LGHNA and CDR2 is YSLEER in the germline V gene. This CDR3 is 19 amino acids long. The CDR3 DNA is TGCGCCAGCAGCCAAGAGAGTGTCGCGGGAGGGACTAGCACAGATACGCAGTATTTT. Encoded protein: CASSQESVAGGTSTDTQYF.

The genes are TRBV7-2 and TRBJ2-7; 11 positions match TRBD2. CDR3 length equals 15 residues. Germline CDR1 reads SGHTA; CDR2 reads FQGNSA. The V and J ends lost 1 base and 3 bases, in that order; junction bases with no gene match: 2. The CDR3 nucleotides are TGTGCCAGCAGCTTAGGGACTAGCGGGTACTACGAGCAGTACTTC. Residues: CASSLGTSGYYEQYF.

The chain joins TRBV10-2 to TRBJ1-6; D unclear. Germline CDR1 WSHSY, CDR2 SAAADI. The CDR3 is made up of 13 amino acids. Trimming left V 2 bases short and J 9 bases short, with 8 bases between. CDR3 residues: CASSEGGGSPLHF. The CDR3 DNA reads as TGCGCCAGCAGTGAGGGTGGTGGTTCACCCCTCCACTTT.